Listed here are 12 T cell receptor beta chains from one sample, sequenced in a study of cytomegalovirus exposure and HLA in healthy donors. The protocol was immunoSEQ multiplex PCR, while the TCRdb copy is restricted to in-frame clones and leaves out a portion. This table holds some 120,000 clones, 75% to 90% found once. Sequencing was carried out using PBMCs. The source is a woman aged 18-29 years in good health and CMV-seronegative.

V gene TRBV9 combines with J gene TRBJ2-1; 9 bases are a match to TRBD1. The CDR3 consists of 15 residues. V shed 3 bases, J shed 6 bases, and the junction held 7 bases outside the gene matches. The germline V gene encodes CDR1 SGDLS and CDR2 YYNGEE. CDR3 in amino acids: CASSAGRDRVNEQFF. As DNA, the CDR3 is TGTGCCAGCAGCGCCGGGCGGGACAGGGTCAATGAGCAGTTCTTC.

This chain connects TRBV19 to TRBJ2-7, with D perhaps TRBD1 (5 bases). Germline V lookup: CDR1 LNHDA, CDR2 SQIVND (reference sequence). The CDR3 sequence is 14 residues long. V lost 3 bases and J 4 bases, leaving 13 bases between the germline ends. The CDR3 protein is CASSIGTGPYEQYV. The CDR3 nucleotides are TGTGCCAGTAGTATTGGAACAGGACCTTACGAGCAGTACGTC.

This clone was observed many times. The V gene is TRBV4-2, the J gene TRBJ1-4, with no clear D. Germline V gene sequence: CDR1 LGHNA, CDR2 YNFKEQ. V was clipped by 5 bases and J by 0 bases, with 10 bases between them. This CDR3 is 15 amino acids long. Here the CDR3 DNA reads TGTGCCAGCAGCACCCACAGTGCAACTAATGAAAAACTGTTTTTT. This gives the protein CASSTHSATNEKLFF.

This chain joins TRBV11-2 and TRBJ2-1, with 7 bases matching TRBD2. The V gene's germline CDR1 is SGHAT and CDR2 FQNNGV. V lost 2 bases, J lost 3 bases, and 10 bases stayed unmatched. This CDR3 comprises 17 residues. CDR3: CASSLRETRTSYNEQFF. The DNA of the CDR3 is TGTGCCAGCAGCTTACGCGAGACCAGGACTAGCTACAATGAGCAGTTCTTC.

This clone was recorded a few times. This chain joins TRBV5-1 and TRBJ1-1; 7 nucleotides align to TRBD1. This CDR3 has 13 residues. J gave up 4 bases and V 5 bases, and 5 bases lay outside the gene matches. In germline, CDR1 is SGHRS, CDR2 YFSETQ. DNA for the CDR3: TGCGCCAGCAGGGGGACAGAAGGCACTGAAGCTTTCTTT. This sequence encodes CASRGTEGTEAFF.

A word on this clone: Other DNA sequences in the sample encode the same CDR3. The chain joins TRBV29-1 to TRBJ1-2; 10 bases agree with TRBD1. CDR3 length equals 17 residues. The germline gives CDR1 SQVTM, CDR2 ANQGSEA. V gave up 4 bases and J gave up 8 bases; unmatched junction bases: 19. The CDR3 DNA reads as TGCAGCGTTGTCTCTGGACAGGGGGGCTTTTCCTCCCCGGGCTACACCTTC. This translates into CSVVSGQGGFSSPGYTF.

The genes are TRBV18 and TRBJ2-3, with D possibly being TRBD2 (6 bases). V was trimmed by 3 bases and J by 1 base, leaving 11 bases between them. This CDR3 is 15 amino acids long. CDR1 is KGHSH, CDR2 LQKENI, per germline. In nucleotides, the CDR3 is TGTGCCAGCTCACCGGCGTGGGGGGGCACAGATACGCAGTATTTT. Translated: CASSPAWGGTDTQYF.

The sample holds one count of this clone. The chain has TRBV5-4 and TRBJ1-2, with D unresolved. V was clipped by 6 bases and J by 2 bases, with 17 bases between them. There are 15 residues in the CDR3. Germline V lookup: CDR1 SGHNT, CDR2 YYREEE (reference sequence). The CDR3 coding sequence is TGTGCCAGCACCATAGGGAGTGGGATCAACTATGGCTACACCTTC. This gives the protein CASTIGSGINYGYTF.

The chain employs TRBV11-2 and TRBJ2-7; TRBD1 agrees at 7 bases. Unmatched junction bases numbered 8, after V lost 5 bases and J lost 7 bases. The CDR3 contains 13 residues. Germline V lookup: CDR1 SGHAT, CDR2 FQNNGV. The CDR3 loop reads CASSPDRLGEQYF. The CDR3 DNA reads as TGTGCCAGCAGCCCGGACAGGTTGGGAGAGCAGTACTTC.

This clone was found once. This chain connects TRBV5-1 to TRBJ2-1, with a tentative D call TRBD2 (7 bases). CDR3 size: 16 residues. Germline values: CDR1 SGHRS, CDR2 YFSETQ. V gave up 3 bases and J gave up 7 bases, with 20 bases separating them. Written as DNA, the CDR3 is TGCGCCAGCAGCTGGGGGGGAGCGACAACAGGGAATGAGCAGTTCTTC. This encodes CASSWGGATTGNEQFF.

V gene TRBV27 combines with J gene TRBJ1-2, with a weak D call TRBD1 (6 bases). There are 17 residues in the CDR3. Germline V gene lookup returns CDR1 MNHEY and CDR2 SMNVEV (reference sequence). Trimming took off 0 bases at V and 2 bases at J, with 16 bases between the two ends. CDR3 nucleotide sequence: TGTGCCAGCAGTTTATCTATCGGGGCAGGGGCGAACTATGGCTACACCTTC. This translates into CASSLSIGAGANYGYTF.

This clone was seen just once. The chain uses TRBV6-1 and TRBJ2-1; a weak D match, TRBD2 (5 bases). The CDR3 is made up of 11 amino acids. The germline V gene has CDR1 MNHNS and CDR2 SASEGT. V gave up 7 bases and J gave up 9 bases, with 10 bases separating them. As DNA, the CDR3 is TGTGCCAGCAACCGGGGAACTGAGCAGTTCTTC. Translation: CASNRGTEQFF.